A single sample gave rise to the 13 T cell receptor beta chains below, sequenced in a study of blood T cells in healthy people across ages. A second PCR of about 6 to 12 cycles used a sample-barcoded 5' primer and a J-beta primer mix. From the 5' RACE reads, TCRdb called clonotypes with MiXCR, one entry per CDR3 protein. The table shows around 990,000 distinct CDR3 sequences, with roughly a quarter occurring only once. These sequences were also reported in another study, on T cells of mothers and their children.

What was sequenced was blood. These receptors all stem from a girl aged 2-10 years in good health.

CDR3 region: CASSLQPTSYEQYF. CDR3 nucleotide sequence: TGTGCCAGCAGTTTACAACCTACCTCCTACGAGCAGTACTTC. The genes are TRBV12-3 or TRBV12-4 and TRBJ2-7; D is unresolved. This CDR3 has 14 amino acids. V was clipped by 2 bases and J by 0 bases, with 8 bases between them.

This clonotype was recorded once. The rearrangement uses TRBV11-2 and TRBJ1-1; TRBD1 aligns across 7 bases. CDR3 size: 20 residues. CDR1 is SGHAT and CDR2 is FQNNGV in the germline V gene. V dropped 5 bases and J dropped 4; count of bases not matched to a gene: 25. CDR3 loop: CASSPRGVRGPQRRITEAFF. The DNA of the CDR3 is TGTGCCAGCAGCCCCCGGGGGGTTAGGGGGCCACAGCGGCGAATCACTGAAGCTTTCTTT. Supplemented by reference TRBV11-2 and TRBJ1-1, the full variable domain reads EAGVAQSPRYKIIEKRQSVAFWCNPISGHATLYWYQQILGQGPKLLIQFQNNGVVDDSQLPKDRFSAERLKGVDSTLKIQPAKLEDSAVYLCASSPRGVRGPQRRITEAFFGQGTRLTVV.

V and J are TRBV12-3 or TRBV12-4 and TRBJ1-2; D unresolved. The CDR3 covers 12 residues. Trimming removed 4 bases at V and 8 bases at J, with 11 bases between. CDR3 sequence reads: CASSYNLFGYTF. CDR3 DNA sequence: TGTGCCAGCAGTTACAACCTTTTCGGCTACACCTTC.

CDR3 in DNA: TGCGCCAGCAGCTCACTCACTCAAACAGCAGAGACCCAGTACTTC. Protein: CASSSLTQTAETQYF. The genes are TRBV5-1 and TRBJ2-5; D unresolved. Germline CDR1 and CDR2: SGHRS and YFSETQ. The CDR3 totals 15 residues. Trimming took 3 bases from V and 4 from J, leaving 16 bases between them.

This clonotype was seen many times. The V gene is TRBV28, the J gene TRBJ1-3; 7 positions agree with TRBD1. This CDR3 region has 15 residues. Germline CDR1 and CDR2: MDHEN and SYDVKM. V lost 5 bases to trimming and J lost 4 bases; unmatched junction nucleotides: 8. The CDR3 nucleotides read TGTGCCAGCAGTCCACAGACAGGGATCGGAAACACCATATATTTT. Residues: CASSPQTGIGNTIYF.

The chain couples TRBV2 to TRBJ1-1; perhaps TRBD1 as D (6 bases). Deletions cut 2 bases from V and 6 bases from J, with 13 bases between. CDR1 SNHLY and CDR2 FYNNEI come from the germline V gene. This CDR3 has 14 amino acids. The CDR3: CASSERQGRAEAFF. CDR3 nucleotide sequence: TGTGCCAGCAGTGAAAGGCAGGGGCGGGCTGAAGCTTTCTTT.

As concerns this clonotype: Mismatch with germline at one junction end may stem from a read error. The rearrangement uses TRBV5-1 and TRBJ2-1; possibly TRBD2 for D (7 bases). CDR1 and CDR2 (germline): SGHRS, YFSETQ. CDR3 length: 15 residues. CDR3 residues: CASSFGLGGNNEQLF. Here the CDR3 DNA reads TGCGCCAGCAGCTTTGGACTAGGGGGGAACAATGAGCAGCTCTTC.

V usage is TRBV7-9 and J usage is TRBJ1-2; 7 positions match TRBD1. Germline CDR1 reads SEHNR; CDR2 reads FQNEAQ (reference sequence). Losses at the gene ends were 4 bases for V and 1 base for J; bases not matched to a gene: 9. The CDR3 extends over 16 amino acids. The CDR3 sequence: CASSSPDRALNYGYTF. Written as DNA, the CDR3 is TGTGCCAGCAGCTCGCCCGACAGGGCCCTTAACTATGGCTACACCTTC.

The V gene is TRBV28, the J gene TRBJ2-7; tentatively, D is TRBD2 (7 bases). This CDR3 has 15 amino acids. V was shortened by 5 bases and J by 3 bases, with 17 bases between the two germline ends. Germline V gene data show CDR1 as MDHEN and CDR2 as SYDVKM. In DNA, the CDR3 is TGTGCCAGCAGTGTCGGGGGAGGGGGTTTCTACGAGCAGTACTTC. It codes for CASSVGGGGFYEQYF.

This clonotype was counted between two and nine times. At one end, the junction sequence differs from germline, possibly due to a read error. The V and J genes are TRBV12-3 or TRBV12-4 and TRBJ2-3; D might be TRBD2 (5 bases). The CDR3 loop spans 16 amino acids. The CDR3 here is CASSPFSISSTDTQYF. The CDR3, as DNA: TGTGCCAGCAGCCCCTTCTCGATATCTAGCACAGATACGCAGTACTTT.

The chain combines TRBV28 with TRBJ2-5; 7 positions match TRBD1. The CDR3 consists of 16 residues. With 6 bases clipped from V and 6 bases from J, the junction kept 16 bases outside the gene matches. Germline CDR1 and CDR2: MDHEN and SYDVKM. CDR3: CASRNGEQGWMQTQYF. The CDR3 DNA follows: TGTGCCAGCAGAAATGGGGAACAGGGGTGGATGCAGACCCAGTACTTC.

This clonotype was seen a few times. This chain connects TRBV4-3 to TRBJ1-1; no clear D gene. The germline CDR1 and CDR2 sequences are LGHNA and YSLEER. The CDR3 length is 15 residues. V lost 5 bases to trimming and J lost 1 base, with 14 bases between them. CDR3 sequence reads: CASSNPLGGNTEAFF. The DNA for the CDR3 is TGCGCCAGCAGCAACCCTCTAGGAGGGAACACTGAAGCTTTCTTT.

V is TRBV6-2 or TRBV6-3 and J is TRBJ2-5; D might be TRBD1 (6 bases). This CDR3 is 13 amino acids long. The germline V and J ends were trimmed by 10 bases and 3 bases, with 15 bases remaining between them. Looked up from germline, CDR1 is MNHEY and CDR2 is SVGEGT. CDR3 sequence reads: CATTAEGEETQYF. In nucleotides, the CDR3 is TGTGCCACCACGGCTGAGGGGGAAGAGACCCAGTACTTC.